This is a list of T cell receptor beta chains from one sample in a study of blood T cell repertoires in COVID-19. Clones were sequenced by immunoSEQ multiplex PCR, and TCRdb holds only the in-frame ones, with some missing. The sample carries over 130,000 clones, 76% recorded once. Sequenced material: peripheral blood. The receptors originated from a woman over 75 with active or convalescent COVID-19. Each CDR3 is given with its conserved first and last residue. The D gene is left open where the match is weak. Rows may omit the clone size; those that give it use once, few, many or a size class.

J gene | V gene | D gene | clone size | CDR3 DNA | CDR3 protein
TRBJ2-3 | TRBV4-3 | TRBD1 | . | TGCGCCAGCAGCCGGGACAGGATAGGCGCAGATACGCAGTATTTT | CASSRDRIGADTQYF
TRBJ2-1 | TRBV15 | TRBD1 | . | TGTGCCACCAGCAGAGATCAGGGGGCGCGGGGAGGTGAGCAGTTCTTC | CATSRDQGARGGEQFF
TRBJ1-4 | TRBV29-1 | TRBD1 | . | TGCAGCGCTGGACAGGGCGATGAAAAACTGTTTTTT | CSAGQGDEKLFF
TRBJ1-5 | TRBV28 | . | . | TGTGCCAGCAGCCTCCTGGTACAGGGCGGCAATCAGCCCCAGCATTTT | CASSLLVQGGNQPQHF
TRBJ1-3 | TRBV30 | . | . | TGTGCCTGGAGAGCGGGGGCTGGAAACACCATATATTTT | CAWRAGAGNTIYF
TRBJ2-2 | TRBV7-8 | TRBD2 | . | TGTGCCAGCAGCTTAGAACTAGCGGGGGCCCTTAACACCGGGGAGCTGTTTTTT | CASSLELAGALNTGELFF
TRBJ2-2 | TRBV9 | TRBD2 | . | TGTGCCAGCAGCCCCAGTTACAGCGGGGGCTGGTCATTGACCGGGGAGCTGTTTTTT | CASSPSYSGGWSLTGELFF
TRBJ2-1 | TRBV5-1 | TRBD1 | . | TGCGCCAGCAGTGGGGGAACGGGACAGGGGGCGAATGAGCAGTTCTTC | CASSGGTGQGANEQFF
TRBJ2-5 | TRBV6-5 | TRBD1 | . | TGTGCCACCCACAGGGGGGTGCGAGAGACCCAGTACTTC | CATHRGVRETQYF
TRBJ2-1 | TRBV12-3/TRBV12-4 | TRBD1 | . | TGTGCCAGCAGGCCGGGACAGGGCGTTGAGCAGTTCTTC | CASRPGQGVEQFF
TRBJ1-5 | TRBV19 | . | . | TGTGCCAGTACTGACAGGAGCCATCAGCCCCAGCATTTT | CASTDRSHQPQHF
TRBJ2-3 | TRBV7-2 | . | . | TGTGCCAGCAGCTCGGGACTTAGCACAGATACGCAGTATTTT | CASSSGLSTDTQYF
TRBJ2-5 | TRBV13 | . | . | TGTGCCAGCAGCTTACGATGGAGGCAGGGGGGAGAGACCCAGTACTTC | CASSLRWRQGGETQYF
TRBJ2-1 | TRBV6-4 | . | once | TGTGCCAGCAGTGAGGGAGAAAGCTCCTACAATGAGCAGTTCTTC | CASSEGESSYNEQFF
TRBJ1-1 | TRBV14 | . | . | TGTGCCAGCAGCCAACGGTGGACAGTGAACACTGAAGCTTTCTTT | CASSQRWTVNTEAFF
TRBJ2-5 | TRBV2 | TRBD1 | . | TGTGCCAGCAAACCCGGGACAGGGGGAGAGACCCAGTACTTC | CASKPGTGGETQYF
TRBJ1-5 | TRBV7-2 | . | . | TGTGCCAGCAGCTTAGTTAGTCAGGGTAGCAATCAGCCCCAGCATTTT | CASSLVSQGSNQPQHF
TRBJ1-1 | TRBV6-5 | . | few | TGTGCCAGCAGGGACCTTGGGGGAGGAGGTACTGAAGCTTTCTTT | CASRDLGGGGTEAFF
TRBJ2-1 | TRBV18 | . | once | TGTGCCAGCTCACCACCGAGCTCCTACAATGAGCAGTTCTTC | CASSPPSSYNEQFF
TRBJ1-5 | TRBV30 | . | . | TGTGCCTGGAGTACCCACTTAGGGGAAAGTCAGCCCCAGCATTTT | CAWSTHLGESQPQHF
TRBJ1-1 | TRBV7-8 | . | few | TGTGCCAGCAGCCCCCACAAGATGGGCCGAAAAATGAACACTGAAGCTTTCTTT | CASSPHKMGRKMNTEAFF
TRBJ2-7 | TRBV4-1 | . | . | TGCGCCAGCAGCCAAGTGATCGGGGTCGACTACGAGCAGTACTTC | CASSQVIGVDYEQYF
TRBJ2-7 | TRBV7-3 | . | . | TGTGCCAGCAGCCCCACTGGGAGGACTGGGCAGTACTTC | CASSPTGRTGQYF
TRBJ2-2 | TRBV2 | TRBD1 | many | TGTGCCAGCAGGGACAGGGTAGGCACCGGGGAGCTGTTTTTT | CASRDRVGTGELFF
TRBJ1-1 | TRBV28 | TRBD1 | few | TGTGCCAGCAGTTTCCCCAGGGGGCGATACACTGAAGCTTTCTTT | CASSFPRGRYTEAFF
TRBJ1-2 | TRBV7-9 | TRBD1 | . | TGTGCCAGCAGCTTAGAATCACAGGGGAACTATGGCTACACCTTC | CASSLESQGNYGYTF
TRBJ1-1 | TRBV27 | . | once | TGTGCCAGCAGAACGAGCACTGAAGCTTTCTTT | CASRTSTEAFF
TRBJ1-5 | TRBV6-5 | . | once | TGTGCCACCGGTGTCAGGCAGCCCCAGCATTTT | CATGVRQPQHF
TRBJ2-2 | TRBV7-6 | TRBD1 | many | TGTGCCAGCAGCAATCTACCGGGACAGGGTGGCGCCGGGGAGCTGTTTTTT | CASSNLPGQGGAGELFF
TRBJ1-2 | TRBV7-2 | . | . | TGTGCCAGCAGCTTAGGAGGGACTCTTAACTATGGCTACACCTTC | CASSLGGTLNYGYTF
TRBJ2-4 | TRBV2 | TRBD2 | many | TGTGCCAGCAGTGAAACGGGACTAGCGGCCGACATTCAGTACTTC | CASSETGLAADIQYF
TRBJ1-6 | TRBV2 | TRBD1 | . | TGTGCCAGCAGCACCCAACAGGGGGGGGATTCACCCCTCCACTTT | CASSTQQGGDSPLHF
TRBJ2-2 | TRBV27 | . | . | TGTGCCAGCAGCCCCGAAAAGACAGCATACACCGGGGAGCTGTTTTTT | CASSPEKTAYTGELFF
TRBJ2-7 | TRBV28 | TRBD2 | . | TGTGCCAGCAGTTTTGGGGGGACTAGCGGATACGAGCAGTACTTC | CASSFGGTSGYEQYF
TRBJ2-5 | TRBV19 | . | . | TGTGCCAGTAGTATTAGGAGGGGTCTAGAGACCCAGTACTTC | CASSIRRGLETQYF
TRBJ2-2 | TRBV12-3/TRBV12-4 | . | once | TGTGCCAGCAGTAAGAGCACCGGGGAGCTGTTTTTT | CASSKSTGELFF
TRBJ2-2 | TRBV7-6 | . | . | TGTGCCAGCAGCCAAGGGGGTAATACCGGGGAGCTGTTTTTT | CASSQGGNTGELFF
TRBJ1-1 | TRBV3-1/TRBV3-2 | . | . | TGTGCCAGCAGCCAGGGGGCGGCTACTGAAGCTTTCTTT | CASSQGAATEAFF
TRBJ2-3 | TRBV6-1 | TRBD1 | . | TGTGCCAGCAGTGAACGTGGGACAGGGTCGACAGATACGCAGTATTTT | CASSERGTGSTDTQYF
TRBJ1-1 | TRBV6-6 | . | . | TGTGCCAGCACTGCACAGGCGACGAACACTGAAGCTTTCTTT | CASTAQATNTEAFF
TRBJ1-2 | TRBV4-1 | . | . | TGCGCCAGCAGCCAACAGAAATATTCTGGCTACACCTTC | CASSQQKYSGYTF
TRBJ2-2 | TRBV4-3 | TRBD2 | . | TGCGCCAGCAGCCAAGTGCTAGCGGGCAACACCGGGGAGCTGTTTTTT | CASSQVLAGNTGELFF
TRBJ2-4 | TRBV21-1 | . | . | TGTGCCAGCAGCAAGGGGGGCATTCAGTACTTC | CASSKGGIQYF
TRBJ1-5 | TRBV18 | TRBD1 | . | TGTGCCAGCTCACCCGGGACAGGCCGTGATCAGCCCCAGCATTTT | CASSPGTGRDQPQHF
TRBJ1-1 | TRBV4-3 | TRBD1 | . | TGCGCCAGCAGCCAGGGACAGAACATGAACACTGAAGCTTTCTTT | CASSQGQNMNTEAFF
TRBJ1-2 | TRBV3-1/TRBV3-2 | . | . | TGTGCCAGCAGCCAAGAGACCATGGGCAACTATGGCTACACCTTC | CASSQETMGNYGYTF
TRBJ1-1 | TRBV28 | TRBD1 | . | TGTGCCAGCAGTTCCGCCGGGACAGGGAACGCTGAAGCTTTCTTT | CASSSAGTGNAEAFF
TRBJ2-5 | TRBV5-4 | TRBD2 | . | TGTGCCAGCAGCCCCATAGCGGGGGGGCATGAGACCCAGTACTTC | CASSPIAGGHETQYF
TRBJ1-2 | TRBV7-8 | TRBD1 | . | TGTGCCAGCAGACCCGGGACAGGGAAGTTTAACTATGGCTACACCTTC | CASRPGTGKFNYGYTF
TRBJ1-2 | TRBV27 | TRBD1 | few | TGTGCCAGCAGTTCAATGACAGGGTCGGGCTATGGCTACACCTTC | CASSSMTGSGYGYTF
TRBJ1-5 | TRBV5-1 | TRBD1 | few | TGCGCCAGCAGCTTGACAGGGGATAGCAATCAGCCCCAGCATTTT | CASSLTGDSNQPQHF
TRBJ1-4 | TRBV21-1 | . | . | TGTGCCAGCAGCAATTGCCGGGCTAATGAAAAACTGTTTTTT | CASSNCRANEKLFF
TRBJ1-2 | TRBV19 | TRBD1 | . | TGTGCCAGTGTACAGCCGGGACAGGGATCAGGCTACACCTTC | CASVQPGQGSGYTF
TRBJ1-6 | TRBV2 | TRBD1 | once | TGTGCCAGCAGAAAAAACCGGGACAGGGGGCAATCACCCCTCCACTTT | CASRKNRDRGQSPLHF
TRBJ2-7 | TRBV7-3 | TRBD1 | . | TGTGCCAGCAGCCGGGACAGAGCCTACGAGCAGTACTTC | CASSRDRAYEQYF
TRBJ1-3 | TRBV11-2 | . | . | TGTGCCAGCAGCCCCCTGCGGACACCGGGAAACACCATATATTTT | CASSPLRTPGNTIYF
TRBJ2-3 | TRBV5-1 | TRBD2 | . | TGCGCCAGCCAACTCATTAGCGGGGGAACCACAGATACGCAGTATTTT | CASQLISGGTTDTQYF
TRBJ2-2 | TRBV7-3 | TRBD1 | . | TGTGCCAGCAGCTCCCGGGACAGGGGGCGAGGCACCGGGGAGCTGTTTTTT | CASSSRDRGRGTGELFF
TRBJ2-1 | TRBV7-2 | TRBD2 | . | TGTGCCAGCAGCTCATGGACTAGCGGCAATGAGCAGTTCTTC | CASSSWTSGNEQFF